The 8 T cell receptor beta chains below come from one sample, sequenced in a study of CD8 T cells in Susac syndrome. RNA in amounts of roughly 0.5 to 1 ug was reverse transcribed with random hexamers. TCRdb recomputed calls from the immunoSEQ multiplex PCR reads with MiXCR, one row per CDR3 protein. The sample lists 330,000 or so distinct CDR3 sequences, around nine tenths occurring once. What was sequenced was CD8+ T cells from PBMCs. The receptors were sampled from a human donor with multiple sclerosis.

Points on this clonotype: A read error may produce the germline difference seen at one junction end. The chain couples TRBV7-8 to TRBJ2-3; 11 bases are a match to TRBD2. This CDR3 is 16 amino acids long. CDR1 is SGHVS, CDR2 FQNEAQ, per germline. CDR3 amino acids: CASSLGLAGTMDTQFF. The CDR3, as DNA: TGTGCCAGCAGCTTAGGACTAGCGGGGACTATGGATACGCAGTTTTTT.

Notes on this clonotype: Compared with germline, one end of the junction differs, possibly owing to a read error. V gene TRBV5-1 combines with J gene TRBJ2-7; no clear D. This CDR3 comprises 15 residues. Germline loops: CDR1 SGHRS, CDR2 YFSETQ. CDR3 amino acids: CASSLSAAVTYERYF. The CDR3 DNA reads as TGCGCCAGCAGCTTATCAGCCGCCGTAACCTACGAGCGGTACTTC.

The chain combines TRBV15 with TRBJ2-5; D is perhaps TRBD2 (5 bases). V was trimmed by 0 bases and J by 2 bases, leaving 10 bases between them. The CDR3 spans 15 residues. The V gene's germline CDR1 is LNHNV and CDR2 YYDKDF (reference sequence). Here the CDR3 reads CATSRDREEQETQYF. The CDR3, as DNA: TGTGCCACCAGCAGAGACCGGGAAGAGCAAGAGACCCAGTACTTC.

The gene calls are TRBV6-4 and TRBJ2-1; a possible D gene is TRBD1 (6 bases). CDR1 is MRHNA and CDR2 is SNTAGT in the germline V gene. The CDR3 contains 15 residues. V lost 3 bases, J lost 0 bases, and 9 bases lay in between. CDR3 nucleotide sequence: TGTGCCAGCAGTGAGCGAGGGGGCTCCTACAATGAGCAGTTCTTC. This translates into CASSERGGSYNEQFF.

CDR3 DNA sequence: TGTGCCAGCAGTTACGGGGGGGACAATGAGCAGTTCTTC. Its protein is CASSYGGDNEQFF. This sequence joins TRBV6-2 or TRBV6-3 and TRBJ2-1; 7 nucleotides match TRBD2. Per the germline V gene, CDR1 is MNHEY and CDR2 is SVGEGT. The CDR3 loop spans 13 amino acids. J was trimmed by 5 bases and V by 2 bases; bases with no gene match: 0.

In its sample, this clonotype was seen once. This chain joins TRBV30 and TRBJ1-1, with a possible D match to TRBD1 (5 bases). Germline V gives CDR1 GTSNPN, CDR2 SVGIG (reference sequence). The CDR3 extends over 14 amino acids. Trimming pared 1 base from V and 5 bases from J, leaving 14 bases between. The CDR3 DNA is TGTGCCTGGAGTGCCCTCGGGGGGGGAACTGAAGCTTTCTTT. It is translated as CAWSALGGGTEAFF.

The genes are TRBV9 and TRBJ2-2; D not certain. The V end lost 0 bases, the J end lost 3 bases, and 3 bases lay between the germline ends. In germline, CDR1 is SGDLS, CDR2 YYNGEE. This CDR3 is built from 13 residues. The CDR3 sequence: CASSVGHTGELFF. The DNA for the CDR3 is TGTGCCAGCAGCGTAGGGCACACCGGGGAGCTGTTTTTT.

This rearrangement joins TRBV4-3 to TRBJ2-1; 8 bases align to TRBD2. Germline values: CDR1 LGHNA, CDR2 YSLEER. CDR3 length: 17 amino acids. With V trimmed by 0 bases and J by 0 bases, 4 bases remained unmatched. The CDR3 nucleotides read TGCGCCAGCAGCCAAGAGGGACTAGAATACTCCTACAATGAGCAGTTCTTC. This translates into CASSQEGLEYSYNEQFF.